A selection of T cell receptor beta chains follows, all from one sample in a study of cytomegalovirus exposure and HLA in healthy donors. The repertoire was sequenced with immunoSEQ multiplex PCR; TCRdb's copy has only in-frame clones and lacks some. The record lists roughly 84,000 clones, of which the ten most abundant hold approximately 0.58%. Sequencing used PBMCs. Receptor source: a man between 45 and 60 years old in good health and CMV-seronegative. CDR3s include the opening cysteine and the closing phenylalanine or tryptophan. D genes are given only for firm matches.

D	V	J	CDR3	DNA
NA	TRBV19	TRBJ1-1	CASSYTNTEAFF	TGTGCCAGTAGTTACACGAACACTGAAGCTTTCTTT
NA	TRBV2	TRBJ2-7	CASTMDRVYEQYF	TGTGCCAGCACCATGGACAGAGTCTACGAGCAGTACTTC
NA	TRBV6-5	TRBJ2-7	CASSPVERSEQYF	TGTGCCAGCAGCCCAGTTGAGCGAAGCGAGCAGTACTTC
TRBD2	TRBV11-1	TRBJ2-7	CASSFTTSGGSYEQYF	TGTGCCAGCAGCTTCACGACTAGCGGGGGCTCCTACGAGCAGTACTTC
TRBD1	TRBV6-5	TRBJ2-7	CASSGQGTYEQYF	TGTGCCAGCAGTGGACAGGGTACCTACGAGCAGTACTTC
TRBD1	TRBV6-5	TRBJ2-7	CASSGDRGVPYEQYF	TGTGCCAGCAGTGGGGACAGGGGAGTCCCCTACGAGCAGTACTTC
TRBD1	TRBV30	TRBJ1-5	CAWNGQGEQPQHF	TGTGCCTGGAATGGACAGGGGGAACAGCCCCAGCATTTT
NA	TRBV7-2	TRBJ2-7	CASSLGGLAAYEQYF	TGTGCCAGCAGCTTAGGGGGGCTAGCGGCCTACGAGCAGTACTTC
TRBD2	TRBV27	TRBJ2-2	CASSLGLAGTGELFF	TGTGCCAGCAGCCTCGGACTAGCGGGCACCGGGGAGCTGTTTTTT
TRBD2	TRBV4-2	TRBJ2-2	CASSQPPTSGAGAGELFF	TGTGCCAGCAGCCAACCCCCTACTAGCGGGGCAGGCGCCGGGGAGCTGTTTTTT
TRBD1	TRBV11-1	TRBJ2-7	CASSLDPGQVPAYEQYF	TGTGCCAGCAGCTTAGATCCCGGACAGGTTCCAGCCTACGAGCAGTACTTC
NA	TRBV28	TRBJ1-1	CASSTGAGGNTEAFF	TGTGCCAGCAGCACCGGTGCGGGGGGCAACACTGAAGCTTTCTTT
NA	TRBV18	TRBJ2-3	CASSPAQGGGTQYF	TGTGCCAGCTCACCAGCGCAGGGGGGAGGTACGCAGTATTTT
TRBD1	TRBV28	TRBJ1-1	CASSGQDGDFAFF	TGTGCCAGCAGTGGACAGGATGGGGACTTTGCTTTCTTT
TRBD2	TRBV4-3	TRBJ2-1	CASSLTSGGANEQFF	TGCGCCAGCAGCCTGACTAGCGGGGGGGCGAATGAGCAGTTCTTC
TRBD1	TRBV5-1	TRBJ2-3	CASSQQGTDTQYF	TGCGCCAGCAGCCAACAGGGGACAGATACGCAGTATTTT
TRBD1	TRBV6-4	TRBJ2-3	CASARQGWRGTQYF	TGTGCCAGCGCTAGACAGGGGTGGAGGGGGACGCAGTATTTT
TRBD1	TRBV28	TRBJ1-4	CASRPQGADEKLFF	TGTGCCAGCAGACCACAGGGGGCGGATGAAAAACTGTTTTTT
TRBD1	TRBV7-9	TRBJ1-5	CASSLDRGNQPQHF	TGTGCCAGCAGCCTTGACAGGGGCAATCAGCCCCAGCATTTT
TRBD2	TRBV11-2	TRBJ2-2	CASGDGASGETGELFF	TGTGCCAGCGGAGACGGGGCTAGCGGGGAAACCGGGGAGCTGTTTTTT
TRBD1	TRBV7-3	TRBJ2-1	CASTETGDSSYNEQFF	TGTGCCAGCACCGAAACAGGGGACAGCTCCTACAATGAGCAGTTCTTC
TRBD1	TRBV7-9	TRBJ1-1	CASSLGDRKAFF	TGTGCCAGCAGCTTAGGGGACAGAAAAGCTTTCTTT
TRBD1	TRBV6-8	TRBJ2-1	CASSYSRGGEQFF	TGTGCCAGCAGTTACTCGAGAGGGGGCGAGCAGTTCTTC
NA	TRBV6-5	TRBJ1-2	CASSYAAFGYGYTF	TGTGCCAGCAGTTACGCGGCCTTCGGCTATGGCTACACCTTC
NA	TRBV27	TRBJ2-7	CASRPRVRPYEQYF	TGTGCCAGCAGACCCAGGGTCCGGCCCTACGAGCAGTACTTC
NA	TRBV6-1	TRBJ2-2	CASRKQGANTGELFF	TGTGCCAGCAGGAAACAGGGAGCGAACACCGGGGAGCTGTTTTTT
NA	TRBV7-2	TRBJ1-6	CASSLQVGAGNSPLHF	TGTGCCAGCAGCCTTCAAGTGGGCGCAGGGAATTCACCCCTCCACTTT
TRBD1	TRBV6-1	TRBJ1-5	CASSFPQGRSQPQHF	TGTGCCAGCAGTTTCCCACAGGGGAGGAGTCAGCCCCAGCATTTT
NA	TRBV18	TRBJ2-1	CASSSDSSYNEQFF	TGTGCCAGCTCCTCCGACAGCTCCTACAATGAGCAGTTCTTC
NA	TRBV9	TRBJ1-1	CASSVDTTGVHEAFF	TGTGCCAGCAGCGTAGACACGACGGGGGTCCATGAAGCTTTCTTT
TRBD2	TRBV7-2	TRBJ2-3	CASSPLGSGGITDTQYF	TGTGCCAGCAGTCCCCTCGGTAGCGGGGGGATCACAGATACGCAGTATTTT
NA	TRBV27	TRBJ2-7	CASSGLPENHEQYF	TGTGCCAGCAGTGGACTCCCTGAGAACCACGAGCAGTACTTC
NA	TRBV30	TRBJ2-7	CAWSVLTADRYQYF	TGTGCCTGGAGTGTACTAACGGCTGATCGATACCAGTACTTC
NA	TRBV5-6	TRBJ2-7	CASSLAGGHEQYF	TGTGCCAGCAGCTTGGCCGGGGGACACGAGCAGTACTTC
TRBD1	TRBV7-9	TRBJ1-4	CASSTGQGAEKLFF	TGTGCCAGCAGCACGGGACAGGGGGCTGAAAAACTGTTTTTT
NA	TRBV11-2	TRBJ1-5	CASSLFPERPQHF	TGTGCCAGCAGCTTATTCCCGGAGAGGCCCCAGCATTTT
TRBD2	TRBV5-1	TRBJ2-5	CASSSLAGGQETQYF	TGCGCCAGCAGCTCACTAGCGGGGGGGCAAGAGACCCAGTACTTC
TRBD1	TRBV27	TRBJ1-2	CASRRDSLRNYGYTF	TGTGCCAGCAGACGGGACAGTTTAAGAAACTATGGCTACACCTTC
NA	TRBV6-5	TRBJ1-5	CASSRQAHQPQHF	TGTGCCAGCAGCAGACAGGCCCATCAGCCCCAGCATTTT
NA	TRBV6-5	TRBJ1-4	CASSENRATNEKLFF	TGTGCCAGCAGCGAGAACAGAGCAACTAATGAAAAACTGTTTTTT
TRBD1	TRBV5-1	TRBJ1-1	CASSPGTADTEAFF	TGCGCCAGCAGCCCGGGGACAGCTGACACTGAAGCTTTCTTT